Detailed here is one T cell receptor beta chain. This entry comes from a study of shared clonotypes between healthy human individuals. TCRdb's table, derived via immunoSEQ multiplex PCR, lists solely in-frame clones and lacks some. The data show about 1.1 million clones, around three quarters seen once. The CDR3 contains 14 residues. Per germline, CDR1 LNHDA and CDR2 SQIVND (reference sequence). V lost 3 bases to trimming and J lost 4 bases, with 13 bases between them. Material: memory CD4+ T cells from PBMCs. Subset: CD45RA-negative fraction. The chain recombines TRBV19 with TRBJ2-7, with D perhaps matching TRBD2 (6 bases). The TCR sequence derives from a man between 18 and 35 years old in good health. Some clones in this sample may be carry-over from other donors' samples. CDR3 residues: CASSMGAGWYEQYF. CDR3 nucleotide sequence: TGTGCCAGTAGTATGGGCGCGGGGTGGTACGAGCAGTACTTC.